The 10 T cell receptor beta chains reported below all come from one sample, sequenced in a study of blood T cells in healthy people across ages. The second PCR ran about 6 to 12 cycles with a sample-barcoded 5' primer and J-beta primers. TCRdb ran MiXCR on the 5' RACE reads and lists one entry per CDR3 protein. This table has about 1.5 million distinct CDR3 sequences, 40% to 45% appearing once. Material for sequencing was blood. These receptors were collected from a woman aged 18-29 years in good health.

The J gene is TRBJ2-4, the V gene TRBV6-1; TRBD1 aligns across 9 bases. V gave up 1 base and J gave up 1 base; unmatched junction bases: 8. The CDR3 runs to 18 residues. Per germline, CDR1 MNHNS and CDR2 SASEGT. CDR3: CASSEDPGQGAAKNIQYF. The CDR3 DNA reads TGTGCCAGCAGTGAAGACCCGGGACAGGGTGCGGCCAAAAACATTCAGTACTTC.

There are many counts of this clonotype. V usage is TRBV5-5 and J usage is TRBJ1-2; D unclear. V lost 4 bases and J lost 6, with 19 bases in between. The germline CDR1 and CDR2 sequences are SGHKS and YYEKEE (reference sequence). The CDR3 loop spans 15 amino acids. CDR3 coding DNA: TGTGCCAGCAGCGAACGTCTAGGGTCCTACAATGGCTACACCTTC. This codes for CASSERLGSYNGYTF.

A remark on this clonotype: One end of the junction is discordant with germline, which a read error may explain. The chain links TRBV3-1 to TRBJ2-1, with 7 positions matching TRBD1. The CDR3 loop spans 17 amino acids. The germline V gene has CDR1 LGHDT and CDR2 YNNKEL (reference sequence). The CDR3 here is CAGRPHRGESSYNEQFF. As DNA, the CDR3 is TGCGCCGGCAGACCGCACAGGGGCGAATCCTCCTACAATGAGCAGTTCTTC.

The chain carries TRBV27 and TRBJ1-2; 8 bases are shared with TRBD1. The CDR3 is made up of 16 amino acids. Germline V gene data show CDR1 as MNHEY and CDR2 as SMNVEV (reference sequence). Trimming removed 5 bases from V and 1 base from J; junction bases left unmatched: 9. The CDR3 loop is CASSPGTGAFNYGYTF. The CDR3 nucleotides read TGTGCCAGCAGTCCCGGGACAGGAGCTTTTAACTATGGCTACACCTTC.

This rearrangement joins TRBV11-1 to TRBJ2-7; the match to TRBD2 covers 10 bases. Germline CDR1 and CDR2: SGHAT and FQDESV (reference sequence). The V gene end was trimmed by 3 bases and the J gene end by 7 bases; junction bases not matched to a gene: 9. CDR3 size: 15 residues. CDR3 coding DNA: TGTGCCAGCAGCTTTGGACTAGCGGCCAACAATGAGCAGTACTTC. This gives the protein CASSFGLAANNEQYF.

Regarding this clonotype: One end of the junction fails to match germline, which may point to a read error. The gene calls are TRBV15 and TRBJ2-7, with TRBD2 matching over 8 bases. CDR1 LNHNV and CDR2 YYDKDF come from the germline V gene (reference sequence). The CDR3 consists of 15 residues. The CDR3 bases are TGTACCACCAGCAGAAAAGGGACTAGGGACGATGAGCAGTACTTC. The encoded protein is CTTSRKGTRDDEQYF.

The rearrangement links TRBV29-1 to TRBJ2-5; D possibly matches TRBD1 or TRBD2 (5 bases each). The germline V gene encodes CDR1 SQVTM and CDR2 ANQGSEA. The CDR3 covers 13 residues. V dropped 7 bases and J dropped 0 bases, with 12 bases sitting between them. CDR3 residues: CSAAGTDQETQYF. Here the CDR3 DNA reads TGCAGCGCTGCTGGGACGGACCAAGAGACCCAGTACTTC.

The chain carries TRBV29-1 and TRBJ2-7, with a tentative D call TRBD1 (6 bases). Trimming removed 6 bases at V and 0 bases at J, with 12 bases between. Germline V gives CDR1 SQVTM, CDR2 ANQGSEA. The CDR3 extends over 13 amino acids. The CDR3 here is CSVSGTPSYEQYF. The CDR3 DNA reads as TGCAGCGTGTCCGGGACACCCTCCTACGAGCAGTACTTC.

The CDR3 DNA sequence: TGTGCCAGCATTCGGACAGGGGGCGTTGAAGCTTTCTTT. The encoded protein is CASIRTGGVEAFF. The chain couples TRBV12-3 or TRBV12-4 to TRBJ1-1, with 11 bases matching TRBD1. The CDR3 length is 13 residues. V trimming: 7 bases; J trimming: 7 bases; junction bases outside the gene matches: 5.

This sequence joins TRBV2 and TRBJ1-2; no reliable D call. The CDR3 is 16 residues long. In germline, CDR1 is SNHLY, CDR2 FYNNEI. V lost 3 bases and J 2 bases, leaving 16 bases between the germline ends. The CDR3 sequence is CASSERATVTNYGYTF. The CDR3 DNA follows: TGTGCCAGCAGTGAGCGAGCAACAGTGACGAACTATGGCTACACCTTC.